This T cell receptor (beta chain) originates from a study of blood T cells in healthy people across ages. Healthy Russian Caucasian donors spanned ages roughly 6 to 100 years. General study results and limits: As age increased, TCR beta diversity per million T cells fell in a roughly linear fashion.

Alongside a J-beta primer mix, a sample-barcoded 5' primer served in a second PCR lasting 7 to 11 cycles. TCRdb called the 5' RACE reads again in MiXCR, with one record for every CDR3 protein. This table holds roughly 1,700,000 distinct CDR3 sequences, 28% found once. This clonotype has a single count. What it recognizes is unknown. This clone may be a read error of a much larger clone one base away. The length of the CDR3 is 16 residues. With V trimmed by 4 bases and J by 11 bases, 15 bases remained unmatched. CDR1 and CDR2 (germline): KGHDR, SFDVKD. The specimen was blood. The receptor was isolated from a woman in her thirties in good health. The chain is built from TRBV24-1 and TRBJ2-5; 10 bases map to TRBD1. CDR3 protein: CATSEGGQGRYNEQYF. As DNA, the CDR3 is TGTGCCACCAGTGAGGGGGGACAGGGGAGATACAATGAGCAGTACTTC.